This entry is about one TCR beta chain. The antigen remains unidentified. These data come from a study of cytomegalovirus exposure and HLA in healthy donors. General study points: First-cohort TCR clusters were later found to tend to co-occur in the 130 or so validation repertoires. Most TCR sequences were rare, but some public TCRs occurred in many donors. Overall, approximately 150 TCR beta chains were annotated as cytomegalovirus-associated.

Assay used: immunoSEQ multiplex PCR; TCRdb lists only in-frame clones, some missing. The sample records roughly 100,000 clones, around 84% being singletons. The TCR was taken from a man younger than 35 in good health and CMV-seropositive. The sample taken for sequencing was PBMCs.

The CDR3 region has the DNA TGTGCCAGCAGTTTAGACTGGCGGGACAGGGGGCGGGAGACCCAGTACTTC. Encoded protein: CASSLDWRDRGRETQYF. V is TRBV27 and J is TRBJ2-5, with 12 bases fitting TRBD1. J gave up 5 bases and V 2 bases, and 9 bases lay outside the gene matches. CDR1 and CDR2 (germline): MNHEY, SMNVEV (reference sequence). This CDR3 contains 17 residues.